This T cell receptor (beta chain) is from a study of blood T cell repertoires in COVID-19. Study context: Samples representing acute and convalescent COVID-19 were sourced from the United States, Italy and Spain.

In the authors' methods: Estimated nucleated cell counts came from reference gene primer amplification. The method was immunoSEQ multiplex PCR; TCRdb's version includes in-frame clones alone and lacks a portion of them. V and J calls and clone size are copied from that table; D and trimming were computed from the DNA. This repertoire shows over 250,000 clones, 80% to 90% found once; its top ten account for approximately 2.5%. The germline V gene encodes CDR1 SGHKS and CDR2 YYEKEE (reference sequence). V lost 0 bases to trimming and J lost 5 bases, with 12 bases between them. This CDR3 has 15 amino acids.

The sequencing sample was made of PBMCs or T cells enriched from blood (not recorded which). The rearrangement links TRBV5-5 to TRBJ1-3; no definite D call. The TCR was taken from a young woman who had recovered from COVID-19. The CDR3 DNA follows: TGTGCCAGCAGCTTGGCCGCCAGGAGGAGAAACACCATATATTTT. Protein sequence: CASSLAARRRNTIYF.